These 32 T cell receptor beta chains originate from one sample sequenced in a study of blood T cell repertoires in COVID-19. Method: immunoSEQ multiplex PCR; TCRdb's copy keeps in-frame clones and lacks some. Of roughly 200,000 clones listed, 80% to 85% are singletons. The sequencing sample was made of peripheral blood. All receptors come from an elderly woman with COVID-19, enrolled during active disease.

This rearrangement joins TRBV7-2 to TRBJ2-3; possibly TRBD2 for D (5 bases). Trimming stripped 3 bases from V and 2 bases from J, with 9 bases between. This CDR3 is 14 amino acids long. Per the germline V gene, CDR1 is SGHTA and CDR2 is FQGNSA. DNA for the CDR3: TGTGCCAGCAGCTTCGGGCGGGCCACAGATACGCAGTATTTT. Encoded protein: CASSFGRATDTQYF.

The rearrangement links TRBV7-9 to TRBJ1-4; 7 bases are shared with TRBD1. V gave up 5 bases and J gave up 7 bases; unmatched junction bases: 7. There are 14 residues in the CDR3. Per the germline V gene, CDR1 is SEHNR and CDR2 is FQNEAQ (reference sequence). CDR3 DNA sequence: TGTGCCAGCAGCCCAGACAGGGACACTGAAAAACTGTTTTTT. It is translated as CASSPDRDTEKLFF.

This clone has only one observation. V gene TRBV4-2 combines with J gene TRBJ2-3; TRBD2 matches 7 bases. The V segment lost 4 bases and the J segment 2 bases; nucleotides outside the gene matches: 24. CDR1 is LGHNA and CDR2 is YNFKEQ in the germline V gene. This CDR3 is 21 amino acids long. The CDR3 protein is CASSPKTSSYAEGLVTDTQYF. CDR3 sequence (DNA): TGTGCCAGCAGCCCAAAGACTAGCAGCTACGCTGAGGGATTGGTCACAGATACGCAGTATTTT.

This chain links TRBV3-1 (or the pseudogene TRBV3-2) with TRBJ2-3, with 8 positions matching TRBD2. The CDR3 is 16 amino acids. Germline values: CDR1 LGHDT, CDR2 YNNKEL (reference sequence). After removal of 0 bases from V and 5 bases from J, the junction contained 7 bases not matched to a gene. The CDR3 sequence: CASSQDPGTRRDTQYF. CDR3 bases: TGTGCCAGCAGCCAAGATCCCGGGACTAGACGAGATACGCAGTATTTT.

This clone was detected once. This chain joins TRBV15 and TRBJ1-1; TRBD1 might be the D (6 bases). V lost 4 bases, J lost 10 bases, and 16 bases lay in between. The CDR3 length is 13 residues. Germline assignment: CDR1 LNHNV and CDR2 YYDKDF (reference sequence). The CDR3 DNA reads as TGTGCCACCAGCACCGCTCCTCCCAGGGGAGCTTTCTTT. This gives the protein CATSTAPPRGAFF.

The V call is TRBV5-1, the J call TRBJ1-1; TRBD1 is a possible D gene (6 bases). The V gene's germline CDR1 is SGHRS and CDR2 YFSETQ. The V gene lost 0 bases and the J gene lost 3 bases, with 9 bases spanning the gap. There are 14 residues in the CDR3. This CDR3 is CASSLGRGYTEAFF. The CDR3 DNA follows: TGCGCCAGCAGCTTGGGCAGGGGTTACACTGAAGCTTTCTTT.

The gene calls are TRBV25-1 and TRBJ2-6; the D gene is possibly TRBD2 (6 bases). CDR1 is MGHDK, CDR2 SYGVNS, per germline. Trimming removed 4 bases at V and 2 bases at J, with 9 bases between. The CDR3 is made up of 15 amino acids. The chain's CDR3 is CASSGGTAGANVLTF. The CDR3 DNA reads TGTGCCAGCAGTGGCGGGACGGCTGGGGCCAACGTCCTGACTTTC.

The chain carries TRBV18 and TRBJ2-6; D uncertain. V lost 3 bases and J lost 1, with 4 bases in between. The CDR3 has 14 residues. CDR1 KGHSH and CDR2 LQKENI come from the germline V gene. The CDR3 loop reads CASSPFSGANVLTF. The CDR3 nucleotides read TGTGCCAGCTCACCCTTTTCTGGGGCCAACGTCCTGACTTTC.

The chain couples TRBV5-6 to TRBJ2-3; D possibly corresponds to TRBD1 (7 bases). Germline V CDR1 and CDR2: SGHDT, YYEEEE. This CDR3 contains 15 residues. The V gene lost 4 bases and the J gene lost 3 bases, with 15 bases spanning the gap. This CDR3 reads CASSPRGATTDTQYF. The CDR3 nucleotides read TGTGCCAGCAGCCCCAGGGGGGCGACAACAGATACGCAGTATTTT. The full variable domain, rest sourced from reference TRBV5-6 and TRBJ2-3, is DAGVTQSPTHLIKTRGQQVTLRCSPKSGHDTVSWYQQALGQGPQFIFQYYEEEERQRGNFPDRFSGHQFPNYSSELNVNALLLGDSALYLCASSPRGATTDTQYFGPGTRLTVL.

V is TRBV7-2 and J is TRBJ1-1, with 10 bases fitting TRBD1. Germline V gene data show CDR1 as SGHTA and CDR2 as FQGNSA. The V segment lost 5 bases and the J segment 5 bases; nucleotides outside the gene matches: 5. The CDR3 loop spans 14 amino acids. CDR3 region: CASSQTGGVTEAFF. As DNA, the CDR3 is TGTGCCAGCAGCCAGACAGGGGGCGTAACTGAAGCTTTCTTT.

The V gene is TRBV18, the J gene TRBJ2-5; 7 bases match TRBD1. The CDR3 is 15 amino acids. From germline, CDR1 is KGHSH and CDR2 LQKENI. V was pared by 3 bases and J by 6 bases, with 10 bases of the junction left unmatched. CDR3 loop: CASSPRGRGSQTQYF. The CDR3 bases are TGTGCCAGCTCACCTAGGGGGCGTGGGTCACAGACCCAGTACTTC.

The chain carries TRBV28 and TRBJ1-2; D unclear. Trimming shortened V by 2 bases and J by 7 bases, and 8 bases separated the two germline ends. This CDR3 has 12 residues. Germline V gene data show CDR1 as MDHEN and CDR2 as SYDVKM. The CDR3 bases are TGTGCCAGCAGTTTAAGCTCCCCTGGCTACACCTTC. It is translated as CASSLSSPGYTF.

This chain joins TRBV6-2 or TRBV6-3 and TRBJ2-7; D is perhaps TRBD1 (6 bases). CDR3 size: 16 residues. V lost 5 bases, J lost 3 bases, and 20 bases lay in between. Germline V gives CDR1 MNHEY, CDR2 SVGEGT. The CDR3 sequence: CASSKPSQGRYYEQYF. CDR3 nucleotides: TGTGCCAGCAGTAAGCCCTCCCAGGGGCGATACTACGAGCAGTACTTC.

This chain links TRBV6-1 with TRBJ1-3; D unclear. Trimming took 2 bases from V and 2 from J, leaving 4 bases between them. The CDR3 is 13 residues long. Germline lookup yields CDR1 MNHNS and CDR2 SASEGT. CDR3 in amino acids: CASSESPGNTIYF. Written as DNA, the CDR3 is TGTGCCAGCAGTGAAAGCCCTGGAAACACCATATATTTT.

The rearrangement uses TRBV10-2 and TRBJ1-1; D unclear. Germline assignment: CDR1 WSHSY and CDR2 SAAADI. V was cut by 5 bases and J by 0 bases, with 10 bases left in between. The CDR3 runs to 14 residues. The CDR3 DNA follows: TGCGCCAGCAGTAAATCTAGAATGAACACTGAAGCTTTCTTT. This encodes CASSKSRMNTEAFF.

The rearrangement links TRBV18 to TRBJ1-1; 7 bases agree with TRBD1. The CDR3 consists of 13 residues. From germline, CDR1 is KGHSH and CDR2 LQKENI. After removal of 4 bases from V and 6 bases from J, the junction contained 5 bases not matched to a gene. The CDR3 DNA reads TGTGCCAGCTCACACGTAGACAGGGCTGAAGCTTTCTTT. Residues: CASSHVDRAEAFF.

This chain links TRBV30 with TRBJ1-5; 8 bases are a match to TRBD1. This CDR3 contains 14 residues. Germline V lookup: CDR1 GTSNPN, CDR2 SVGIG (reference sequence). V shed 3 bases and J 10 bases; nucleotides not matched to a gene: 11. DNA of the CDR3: TGTGCCTGGAGACCTTCAGGGGGCGGGGGACCCCAGCATTTT. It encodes CAWRPSGGGGPQHF.

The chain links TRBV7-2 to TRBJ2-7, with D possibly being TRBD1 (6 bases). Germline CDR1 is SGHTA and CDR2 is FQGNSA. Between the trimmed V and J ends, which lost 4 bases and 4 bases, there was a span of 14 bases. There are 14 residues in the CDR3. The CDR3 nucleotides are TGTGCCAGCAGCTGGGACACAGGTCTGTACGAGCAGTACTTC. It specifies CASSWDTGLYEQYF.

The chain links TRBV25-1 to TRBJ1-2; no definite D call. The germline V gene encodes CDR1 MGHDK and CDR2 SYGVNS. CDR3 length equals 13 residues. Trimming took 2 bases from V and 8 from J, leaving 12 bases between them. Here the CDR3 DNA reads TGTGCCAGCAGTGAAAATCCCAACCGGGGCTACACCTTC. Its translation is CASSENPNRGYTF.

The CDR3 coding sequence is TGTGCCAGCAGGTTGGACAGTCTTCTTAACACTGAAGCTTTCTTT. Its translation is CASRLDSLLNTEAFF. The rearrangement uses TRBV7-2 and TRBJ1-1; tentatively, D is TRBD1 (6 bases). With 6 bases removed from V and 2 bases from J, the gap between germline ends came to 16 bases. CDR1 and CDR2 from the germline V gene are SGHTA and FQGNSA. There are 15 residues in the CDR3.

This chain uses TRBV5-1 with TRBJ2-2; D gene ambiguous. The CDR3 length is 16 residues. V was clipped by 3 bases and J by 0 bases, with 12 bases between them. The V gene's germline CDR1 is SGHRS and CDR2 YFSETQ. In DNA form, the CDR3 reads TGCGCCAGCAGCTCGGGTGCCCGGGCGAACACCGGGGAGCTGTTTTTT. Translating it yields CASSSGARANTGELFF.

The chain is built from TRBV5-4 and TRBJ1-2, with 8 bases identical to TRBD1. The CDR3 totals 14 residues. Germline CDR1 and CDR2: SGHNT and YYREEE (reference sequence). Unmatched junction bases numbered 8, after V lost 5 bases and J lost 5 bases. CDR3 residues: CASRKTGGSYGYTF. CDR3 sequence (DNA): TGTGCCAGCAGGAAAACAGGGGGAAGTTATGGCTACACCTTC.

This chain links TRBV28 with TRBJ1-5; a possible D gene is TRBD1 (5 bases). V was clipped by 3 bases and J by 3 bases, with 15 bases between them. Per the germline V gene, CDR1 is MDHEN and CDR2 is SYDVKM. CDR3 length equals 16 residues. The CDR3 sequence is CASSFSGTSLNQPQHF. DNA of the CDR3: TGTGCCAGCAGTTTTAGCGGGACGTCCCTCAATCAGCCCCAGCATTTT.

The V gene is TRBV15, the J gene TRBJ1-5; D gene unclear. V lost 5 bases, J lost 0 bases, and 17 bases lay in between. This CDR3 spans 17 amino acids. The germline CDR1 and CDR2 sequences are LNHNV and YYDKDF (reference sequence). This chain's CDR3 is CATSSEEGINSNQPQHF. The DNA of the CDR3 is TGTGCCACCAGCTCAGAGGAAGGCATCAATAGCAATCAGCCCCAGCATTTT.

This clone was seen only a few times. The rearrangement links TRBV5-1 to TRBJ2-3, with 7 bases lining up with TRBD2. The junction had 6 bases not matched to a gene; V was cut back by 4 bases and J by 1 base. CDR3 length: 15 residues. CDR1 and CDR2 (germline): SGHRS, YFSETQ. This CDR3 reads CASSPGRGGTDTQYF. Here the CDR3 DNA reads TGCGCCAGCAGCCCTGGGAGGGGAGGCACAGATACGCAGTATTTT.

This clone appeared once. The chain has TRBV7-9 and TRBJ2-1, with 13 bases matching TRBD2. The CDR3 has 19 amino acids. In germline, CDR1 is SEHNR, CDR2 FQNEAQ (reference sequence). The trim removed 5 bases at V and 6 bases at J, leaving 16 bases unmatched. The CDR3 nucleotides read TGTGCCAGCAGCGATAGGACTAGCGGGGGTTCCCTCTCGAGCAATGAGCAGTTCTTC. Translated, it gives CASSDRTSGGSLSSNEQFF.

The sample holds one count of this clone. The CDR3 coding sequence is TGTGCCAGCAGCCTGTCTCAGGGAAATGGCTACACCTTC. This encodes CASSLSQGNGYTF. V gene TRBV7-9 combines with J gene TRBJ1-2, with D maybe TRBD1 (5 bases). The CDR3 extends over 13 amino acids. V was trimmed by 5 bases and J by 6 bases, leaving 13 bases between them. Per germline, CDR1 SEHNR and CDR2 FQNEAQ (reference sequence). The full variable domain, its missing parts supplied by reference TRBV7-9 and TRBJ1-2, is DTGVSQNPRHKITKRGQNVTFRCDPISEHNRLYWYRQTLGQGPEFLTYFQNEAQLEKSRLLSDRFSAERPKGSFSTLEIQRTEQGDSAMYLCASSLSQGNGYTFGSGTRLTVV.

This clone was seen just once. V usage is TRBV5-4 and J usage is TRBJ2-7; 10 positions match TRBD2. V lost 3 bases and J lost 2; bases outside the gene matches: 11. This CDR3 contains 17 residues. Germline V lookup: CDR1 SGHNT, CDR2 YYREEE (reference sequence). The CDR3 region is CASSSKRSSGGTYEQYF. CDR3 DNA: TGTGCCAGCAGCTCCAAGCGGTCTAGCGGGGGTACCTACGAGCAGTACTTC. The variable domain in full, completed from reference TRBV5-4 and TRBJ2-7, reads ETGVTQSPTHLIKTRGQQVTLRCSSQSGHNTVSWYQQALGQGPQFIFQYYREEENGRGNFPPRFSGLQFPNYSSELNVNALELDDSALYLCASSSKRSSGGTYEQYFGPGTRLTVT.

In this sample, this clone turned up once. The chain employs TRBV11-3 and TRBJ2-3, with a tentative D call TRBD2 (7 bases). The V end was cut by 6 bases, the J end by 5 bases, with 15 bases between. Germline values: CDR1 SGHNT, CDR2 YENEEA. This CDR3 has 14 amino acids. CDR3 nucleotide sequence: TGTGCCAGCAGTTCGGGGGAGGGGGGAGATACGCAGTATTTT. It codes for CASSSGEGGDTQYF.

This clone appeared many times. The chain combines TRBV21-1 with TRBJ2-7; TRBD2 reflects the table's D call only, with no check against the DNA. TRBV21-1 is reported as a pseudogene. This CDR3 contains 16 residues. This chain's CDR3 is CASSKEWSASSYEQYF. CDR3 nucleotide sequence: TGTGCCAGCAGCAAAGAATGGTCCGCGAGCTCCTACGAGCAGTACTTC.

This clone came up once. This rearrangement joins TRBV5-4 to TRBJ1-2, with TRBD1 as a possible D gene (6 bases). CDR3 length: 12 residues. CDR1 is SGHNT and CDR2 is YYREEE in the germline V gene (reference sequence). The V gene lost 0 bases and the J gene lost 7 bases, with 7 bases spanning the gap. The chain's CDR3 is CASSLARGGYTF. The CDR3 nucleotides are TGTGCCAGCAGCTTGGCCAGGGGTGGCTACACCTTC.

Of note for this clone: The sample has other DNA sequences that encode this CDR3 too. The CDR3, as DNA: TGTGCCAGCGCAGGACAGGGGATCGCTGAAGCTTTCTTT. Translating gives CASAGQGIAEAFF. The rearrangement joins TRBV18 to TRBJ1-1, with 9 positions matching TRBD1. Trimming at V came to 8 bases and at J to 6 bases, leaving 7 bases not matched to a gene. Germline V lookup: CDR1 KGHSH, CDR2 LQKENI. CDR3 length: 13 amino acids.